The source of this TCR beta chain is a study of CD4 T cells in relation to SARS-CoV-2 and coronaviruses. This table comes from immunoSEQ multiplex PCR, and its TCRdb copy is limited to in-frame clones, with some not included. The table records 30,000 to 45,000 clones, under 85% of them present only once. Germline CDR1 and CDR2: MGHRA and YSYEKL. The CDR3 is 15 amino acids. V lost 2 bases to trimming and J lost 0 bases, with 11 bases between them. For nine to ten days, roughly 9 x 10^4 sorted CD4+ cells grew with T cell-depleted PBMCs and CEF. Points on this clone: Its antigen is as yet unknown.

This clonotype was sampled from an adult with COVID-19. This sequence joins TRBV4-1 and TRBJ2-7; D is ambiguous. The sequenced sample was memory CD4+ T cells from PBMCs, cultured in vitro. CDR3 nucleotides: TGCGCCAGCAGCCAAACGGAACTGAGCTCCTACGAGCAGTACTTC. This codes for CASSQTELSSYEQYF.